The rows below give T cell receptor beta chains drawn from one sample of a study of human thymus T cells. Clones were read by immunoSEQ multiplex PCR, and TCRdb kept only the in-frame ones, dropping some. Of tens of thousands of clones in the sample, roughly 96% were seen once. The sequenced sample was thymus tissue. The receptor set was obtained from a boy under two years old with a congenital heart defect but otherwise immunologically healthy. Both conserved end residues are part of each CDR3. Fields, in order: CDR3 protein, CDR3 DNA, J gene, clone size, CDR3 length, D gene, V gene. A D gene is named only where the DNA matches it firmly. The size field is filled for only some rows; it gives once, few, many or a size class.

CASIKRGGRYNEQFF TGTGCCAGCATCAAAAGGGGGGGGAGATACAATGAGCAGTTCTTC TRBJ2-1 NA 15 NA TRBV7-6
CASSLLRAGGTGELFF TGTGCCAGCAGTTTATTAAGAGCGGGGGGGACCGGGGAGCTGTTTTTT TRBJ2-2 NA 16 TRBD2 TRBV27
CASSNIKTGGFHTEAFF TGCGCCAGCAGTAACATAAAGACAGGAGGATTCCACACTGAAGCTTTCTTT TRBJ1-1 once 17 NA TRBV4-1
CASSLWTGQSSYNSPLHF TGTGCCAGCAGCCTATGGACAGGCCAGAGCTCCTATAATTCACCCCTCCACTTT TRBJ1-6 NA 18 TRBD1 TRBV7-9
CASSHPGTSGGSTSTDTQYF TGCGCCAGCAGCCACCCCGGGACTAGCGGGGGTTCTACTAGCACAGATACGCAGTATTTT TRBJ2-3 NA 20 TRBD2 TRBV4-3
CASSPPAFYGYTF TGTGCCAGCAGCCCTCCCGCATTCTATGGCTACACCTTC TRBJ1-2 NA 13 NA TRBV5-6
CATSRDIVKQGKTQYF TGTGCCACCAGCAGAGATATCGTTAAACAGGGGAAGACCCAGTACTTC TRBJ2-5 NA 16 TRBD1 TRBV15
CASSPRNYYEQYF TGTGCCAGCTCACCTCGAAACTACTACGAGCAGTACTTC TRBJ2-7 once 13 NA TRBV18
CASSEGSREHNEQFF TGTGCCAGCAGTGAAGGGAGCAGGGAGCACAATGAGCAGTTCTTC TRBJ2-1 NA 15 NA TRBV2
CASSARTSGRGEQYF TGTGCCAGTAGTGCGCGGACTAGCGGGAGAGGTGAGCAGTACTTC TRBJ2-7 NA 15 TRBD2 TRBV19
CASSPTNRTGTNEKLFF TGTGCCAGCAGTCCGACGAATAGGACAGGGACAAATGAAAAACTGTTTTTT TRBJ1-4 NA 17 TRBD1 TRBV28
CASSLAPSLGRQSEAFF TGTGCCAGCAGCTTAGCGCCCTCCCTCGGCAGGCAGAGTGAAGCTTTCTTT TRBJ1-1 NA 17 NA TRBV7-6
CASSLWSSGNTDTQYF TGTGCCAGCAGCTTGTGGTCTAGCGGAAACACAGATACGCAGTATTTT TRBJ2-3 NA 16 TRBD2 TRBV7-9
CASSFRLETLYNEQFF TGCGCCAGCAGCTTCCGACTAGAAACGCTCTACAATGAGCAGTTCTTC TRBJ2-1 NA 16 NA TRBV5-1
CASSSLFGGERPVPYEQYF TGTGCCAGCAGCTCCTTATTCGGGGGGGAACGACCCGTGCCCTACGAGCAGTACTTC TRBJ2-7 NA 19 TRBD2 TRBV11-2
CASPQGFGVYNEQFF TGTGCCAGCCCCCAGGGGTTCGGGGTGTACAATGAGCAGTTCTTC TRBJ2-1 NA 15 NA TRBV7-9
CASGLGLGLSEMGTEAFF TGTGCTAGTGGTTTGGGACTGGGACTCAGTGAAATGGGCACTGAAGCTTTCTTT TRBJ1-1 NA 18 NA TRBV12-5
CASNGEKLFF TGTGCCAGTAACGGTGAAAAACTGTTTTTT TRBJ1-4 NA 10 NA TRBV19
CASSLGSRQGGRNEQFF TGTGCCAGCAGCTTAGGGTCCCGACAGGGGGGCCGCAATGAGCAGTTCTTC TRBJ2-1 NA 17 TRBD1 TRBV7-2
CASSVGFSHEQYF TGTGCCAGCAGCGTAGGGTTTAGCCACGAGCAGTACTTC TRBJ2-7 NA 13 NA TRBV7-2
CAISETGLAGHYEQYF TGTGCCATCAGTGAGACCGGACTAGCGGGTCACTACGAGCAGTACTTC TRBJ2-7 NA 16 TRBD2 TRBV10-3
CASSYAGNTQYF TGTGCCAGCAGTTACGCCGGGAATACGCAGTATTTT TRBJ2-3 once 12 NA TRBV6-5
CASSPLRQGAVYGYTF TGTGCCAGCTCTCCCCTAAGACAGGGGGCGGTATATGGCTACACCTTC TRBJ1-2 NA 16 TRBD1 TRBV18
CASSLQDKSNYGYTF TGTGCCAGCAGCCTCCAGGACAAATCTAACTATGGCTACACCTTC TRBJ1-2 NA 15 NA TRBV7-2
CASSPYRDTQETQYF TGTGCCAGCAGCCCCTACCGGGACACGCAAGAGACCCAGTACTTC TRBJ2-5 NA 15 NA TRBV5-6
CASSLAGEGRWLAGEETQYF TGTGCCAGCAGCTTAGCGGGTGAGGGGCGCTGGCTAGCGGGGGAAGAGACCCAGTACTTC TRBJ2-5 NA 20 TRBD2 TRBV7-2